These 26 T cell receptor beta chains share one sample of origin, sequenced in a study of cytomegalovirus exposure and HLA in healthy donors. The PCR employed 60 Vbeta primers together with 13 Jbeta primers. Assay used: immunoSEQ multiplex PCR; TCRdb lists only in-frame clones, some missing. The sample holds more than 95,000 clones; 81% are singletons and the top ten take 3% to 4%. The material sequenced was PBMCs. Source of these receptors: a man younger than 35 in good health and CMV-seropositive.

J is TRBJ2-7 and V is TRBV11-2, with D unresolved. This CDR3 comprises 11 residues. V was pared by 4 bases and J by 2 bases, with 3 bases between. CDR1 and CDR2 (germline): SGHAT, FQNNGV. CDR3 region: CASSSTYEQYF. Written as DNA, the CDR3 is TGTGCCAGCAGCTCTACCTACGAGCAGTACTTC.

The J gene is TRBJ1-3, the V gene TRBV7-8; 9 bases agree with TRBD1. V trimming: 5 bases; J trimming: 1 base; junction bases outside the gene matches: 3. CDR1 SGHVS and CDR2 FQNEAQ come from the germline V gene. CDR3 length equals 15 residues. This chain's CDR3 is CASSKGTGSGNTIYF. In nucleotides, the CDR3 is TGTGCCAGCAGCAAAGGGACAGGGTCTGGAAACACCATATATTTT.

The chain uses TRBV6-5 and TRBJ1-5; 7 bases agree with TRBD1. V lost 3 bases, J lost 6 bases, and 5 bases stayed unmatched. Germline V gives CDR1 MNHEY, CDR2 SVGAGI. The CDR3 has 14 amino acids. The CDR3 bases are TGTGCCAGCAGTTATAGGGGGCCGAGTCAGCCCCAGCATTTT. This encodes CASSYRGPSQPQHF.

The CDR3 DNA reads as TGTGCCAGCAGTACACTAGCGGGGGGCGCAGATACGCAGTATTTT. This encodes CASSTLAGGADTQYF. This chain links TRBV6-6 with TRBJ2-3, with 12 nucleotides matching TRBD2. The CDR3 runs to 15 residues. Unmatched junction bases numbered 4, after V lost 5 bases and J lost 4 bases. CDR1 and CDR2 from the germline V gene are MNHNY and SVGAGI (reference sequence).

This clone was recorded once. Other DNA sequences in this specimen translate into the identical CDR3. This rearrangement joins TRBV27 to TRBJ1-2; the D gene is possibly TRBD1 (5 bases). V was shortened by 4 bases and J by 7 bases, with 10 bases between the two germline ends. Germline V CDR1 and CDR2: MNHEY, SMNVEV (reference sequence). The CDR3 totals 12 residues. The CDR3 here is CASSSQGRGYTF. In DNA, the CDR3 is TGTGCCAGCAGTTCCCAGGGCCGTGGCTACACCTTC.

The V and J genes are TRBV6-6 and TRBJ1-2; TRBD1 matches at 7 bases. The CDR3 consists of 14 residues. Germline V gene lookup returns CDR1 MNHNY and CDR2 SVGAGI (reference sequence). J was trimmed by 5 bases and V by 5 bases; bases with no gene match: 8. The CDR3 sequence: CASSPPGTVYGYTF. The DNA for the CDR3 is TGTGCCAGCAGTCCCCCAGGGACAGTATATGGCTACACCTTC.

The chain uses TRBV12-5 and TRBJ2-5; D is uncertain. The CDR3 spans 13 residues. Trimming shortened V by 1 base and J by 4 bases, and 7 bases separated the two germline ends. Germline V gene sequence: CDR1 LGHNT, CDR2 FRNRAP. The chain's CDR3 is CASGLGPGETQYF. CDR3 coding DNA: TGTGCTAGTGGTTTGGGCCCGGGAGAGACCCAGTACTTC. Supplemented by reference TRBV12-5 and TRBJ2-5, the full variable domain reads DARVTQTPRHKVTEMGQEVTMRCQPILGHNTVFWYRQTMMQGLELLAYFRNRAPLDDSGMPKDRFSAEMPDATLATLKIQPSEPRDSAVYFCASGLGPGETQYFGPGTRLLVL.

CDR3 in DNA: TGTGCCAGTAGCGGAATAGACAGAGACTATGGCTACACCTTC. As protein: CASSGIDRDYGYTF. The chain joins TRBV19 to TRBJ1-2; TRBD1 might be the D (5 bases). Germline V gene data show CDR1 as LNHDA and CDR2 as SQIVND (reference sequence). Trimming removed 6 bases at V and 3 bases at J, with 14 bases between. The CDR3 covers 14 residues.

This clone has a single count. The chain is built from TRBV30 and TRBJ1-2, with TRBD1 matching 10 bases. The CDR3 spans 14 residues. Germline V lookup: CDR1 GTSNPN, CDR2 SVGIG (reference sequence). J lost 4 bases, V lost 1 base, and 3 bases had no gene match. The CDR3 bases are TGTGCCTGGAGTGGACAGGGGGCAGGCTATGGCTACACCTTC. This encodes CAWSGQGAGYGYTF.

As regards this clone: At one end the junction does not follow the germline gene, possibly because of a read error. The genes are TRBV30 and TRBJ2-7; the match to TRBD1 covers 10 bases. The CDR3 sequence is 14 residues long. Germline CDR1 and CDR2: GTSNPN and SVGIG (reference sequence). The CDR3 nucleotides read TGTGCCTGGAGTTCCGGGACAGGGGAGAACCGCAGCTTCTTC. Its protein is CAWSSGTGENRSFF.

The chain recombines TRBV19 with TRBJ1-1; tentatively, D is TRBD1 (6 bases). V gave up 3 bases and J gave up 1 base, with 18 bases separating them. The CDR3 is made up of 17 amino acids. The V gene's germline CDR1 is LNHDA and CDR2 SQIVND (reference sequence). CDR3 sequence (DNA): TGTGCCAGTAGTATGAGTGGGTGGGGGGGCGCGAACACTGAAGCTTTCTTT. Protein sequence: CASSMSGWGGANTEAFF.

The chain employs TRBV11-2 and TRBJ2-7; 8 nucleotides agree with TRBD1. CDR1 is SGHAT and CDR2 is FQNNGV in the germline V gene. CDR3 length: 14 amino acids. The V gene end was trimmed by 6 bases and the J gene end by 2 bases; junction bases not matched to a gene: 6. CDR3 coding DNA: TGTGCCAGCAGGTACGGGACAGGTCCCTACGAGCAGTACTTC. Its translation: CASRYGTGPYEQYF.

The V call is TRBV7-2, the J call TRBJ1-4, with 8 positions matching TRBD1. This CDR3 comprises 15 residues. Germline values: CDR1 SGHTA, CDR2 FQGNSA. The ends lost 2 bases at V and 7 bases at J; junction bases unmatched: 6. The CDR3 DNA reads as TGTGCCAGCAGCTTACGGACAGGGTTGGGTGAAAAACTGTTTTTT. Its translation is CASSLRTGLGEKLFF.

This chain joins TRBV6-1 and TRBJ1-1; a weak D match, TRBD1 (5 bases). V was clipped by 6 bases and J by 5 bases, with 19 bases between them. Germline-derived CDR1 and CDR2 are MNHNS and SASEGT. The CDR3 consists of 15 residues. CDR3 in amino acids: CASSPPGPGATEAFF. CDR3 coding DNA: TGTGCCAGCAGCCCCCCCGGACCTGGGGCGACTGAAGCTTTCTTT.

The J gene is TRBJ2-1, the V gene TRBV19; 8 bases fit TRBD1. This CDR3 contains 14 residues. Germline V lookup: CDR1 LNHDA, CDR2 SQIVND (reference sequence). V lost 9 bases, J lost 8 bases, and 12 bases stayed unmatched. The CDR3 here is CASIPGTGPHEQFF. The CDR3 nucleotides read TGTGCCAGCATACCCGGGACAGGACCACATGAGCAGTTCTTC.

CDR3 DNA sequence: TGTGCCAGCACCATTTCGACAGGGGAGCTTTACGAGCAGTACTTC. Protein product: CASTISTGELYEQYF. This chain links TRBV7-2 with TRBJ2-7; 8 bases agree with TRBD1. Trimming cost V 7 bases and J 4 bases; bases outside gene matches: 12. This CDR3 spans 15 amino acids. CDR1 and CDR2 (germline): SGHTA, FQGNSA. Looking up the rest from reference TRBV7-2 and TRBJ2-7 gives the full variable domain: GAGVSQSPSNKVTEKGKDVELRCDPISGHTALYWYRQSLGQGLEFLIYFQGNSAPDKSGLPSDRFSAERTGGSVSTLTIQRTQQEDSAVYLCASTISTGELYEQYFGPGTRLTVT.

The chain uses TRBV7-2 and TRBJ2-7; D ambiguous. The CDR3 spans 14 residues. The V gene lost 1 base and the J gene lost 0 bases, with 7 bases spanning the gap. Germline CDR1 is SGHTA and CDR2 is FQGNSA. CDR3 region: CASSLGRNSYEQYF. The CDR3 DNA follows: TGTGCCAGCAGCTTAGGGCGGAACTCCTACGAGCAGTACTTC.

CDR3 residues: CASSRWTSGEETQYF. The DNA for the CDR3 is TGTGCCAGCAGCCGATGGACTAGCGGGGAAGAGACCCAGTACTTC. The rearrangement uses TRBV7-2 and TRBJ2-5, with 12 bases that match TRBD2. CDR1 is SGHTA, CDR2 FQGNSA, per germline. This CDR3 contains 15 residues. Germline trimming cut 5 bases from V and 3 bases from J; bases unmatched to any gene: 4.

This clone has just a few counts. The chain is built from TRBV2 and TRBJ2-5; D might be TRBD1 (6 bases). CDR3 length: 15 residues. Trimming took off 8 bases at V and 1 base at J, with 17 bases between the two ends. Germline V CDR1 and CDR2: SNHLY, FYNNEI. The CDR3 loop reads CASPGQPTFQETQYF. The CDR3 DNA reads as TGTGCCAGCCCCGGACAGCCGACGTTCCAAGAGACCCAGTACTTC.

This clone came up a few times. The chain combines TRBV2 with TRBJ1-2, with 7 bases matching TRBD1. The CDR3 is 12 residues long. Unmatched junction bases numbered 0, after V lost 5 bases and J lost 3 bases. Germline V gene lookup returns CDR1 SNHLY and CDR2 FYNNEI. The CDR3 is CASSQGDYGYTF. CDR3 nucleotide sequence: TGTGCCAGCAGTCAGGGGGACTATGGCTACACCTTC. Using reference TRBV2 and TRBJ1-2 for the parts outside the CDR3, the full variable domain is EPEVTQTPSHQVTQMGQEVILRCVPISNHLYFYWYRQILGQKVEFLVSFYNNEISEKSEIFDDQFSVERPDGSNFTLKIRSTKLEDSAMYFCASSQGDYGYTFGSGTRLTVV.

CDR3 region: CASSLGTGLYNSPLHF. Written as DNA, the CDR3 is TGTGCCAGCAGTCTCGGGACAGGTCTTTATAATTCACCCCTCCACTTT. The chain carries TRBV27 and TRBJ1-6; 8 nucleotides line up with TRBD1. Trimming took 5 bases from V and 4 from J; bases not matched to a gene: 7. The CDR3 spans 16 residues. Germline values: CDR1 MNHEY, CDR2 SMNVEV (reference sequence).

This clone was recorded once. This chain joins TRBV7-2 and TRBJ1-2, with D perhaps matching TRBD1 (5 bases). The CDR3 spans 15 residues. Germline values: CDR1 SGHTA, CDR2 FQGNSA. Between the trimmed V and J ends, which lost 1 base and 4 bases, there was a span of 13 bases. The CDR3 DNA follows: TGTGCCAGCAGCTTAGGCAGGGCCAAACCCTATGGCTACACCTTC. It encodes CASSLGRAKPYGYTF.

The rearrangement uses TRBV5-6 and TRBJ2-3, with D possibly TRBD1 on 5 matching bases. Trimming took off 1 base at V and 0 bases at J, with 15 bases between the two ends. CDR1 SGHDT and CDR2 YYEEEE come from the germline V gene. The CDR3 runs to 17 residues. The CDR3 spells CASSLFTGSTSTDTQYF. In DNA, the CDR3 is TGTGCCAGCAGCTTGTTCACAGGCAGCACTAGCACAGATACGCAGTATTTT.

The chain combines TRBV19 with TRBJ2-1; 7 positions agree with TRBD1. Germline CDR1 and CDR2: LNHDA and SQIVND (reference sequence). The CDR3 has 10 amino acids. The CDR3 DNA is TGTGGGACAGGATCCAATGAGCAGTTCTTC. It is translated as CGTGSNEQFF.

The chain has TRBV7-8 and TRBJ2-7; 9 bases fit TRBD2. Looked up from germline, CDR1 is SGHVS and CDR2 is FQNEAQ. The CDR3 has 16 residues. The V segment lost 5 bases and the J segment 3 bases; nucleotides outside the gene matches: 11. CDR3 coding DNA: TGTGCCAGCAGCCTTAGCGGGAGCCCCTACTACTACGAGCAGTACTTC. Protein sequence: CASSLSGSPYYYEQYF.

This sequence joins TRBV19 and TRBJ1-1; D unclear. The CDR3 extends over 15 amino acids. The germline gives CDR1 LNHDA, CDR2 SQIVND (reference sequence). The V end was cut by 3 bases, the J end by 1 base, with 12 bases between. In DNA, the CDR3 is TGTGCCAGTAGTATGAATCGACTACCGAACACTGAAGCTTTCTTT. Its protein is CASSMNRLPNTEAFF.